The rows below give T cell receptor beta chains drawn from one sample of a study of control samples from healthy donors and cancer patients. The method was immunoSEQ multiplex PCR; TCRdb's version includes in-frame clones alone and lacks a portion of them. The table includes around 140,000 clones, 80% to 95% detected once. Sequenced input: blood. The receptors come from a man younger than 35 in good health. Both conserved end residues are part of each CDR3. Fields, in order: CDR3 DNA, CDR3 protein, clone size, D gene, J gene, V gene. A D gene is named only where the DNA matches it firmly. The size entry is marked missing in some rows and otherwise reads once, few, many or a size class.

cdr3_nt: TGCAGCGCCCGTCCGGGACAGGGGTCGGGTGGCTACACCTTC
cdr3_aa: CSARPGQGSGGYTF
clone_size: few
d_call: TRBD1
j_call: TRBJ1-2
v_call: TRBV29-1

cdr3_nt: TGCAGCTCCCGGGACACCCACTCCTACGAGCAGTACTTC
cdr3_aa: CSSRDTHSYEQYF
clone_size: -
d_call: -
j_call: TRBJ2-7
v_call: TRBV29-1

cdr3_nt: TGTGCCTGGAGTGCTGGCCCTCCGAACACCGGGGAGCTGTTTTTT
cdr3_aa: CAWSAGPPNTGELFF
clone_size: once
d_call: -
j_call: TRBJ2-2
v_call: TRBV30

cdr3_nt: TGTGCCTGGACAGGGTCAGCTCATAAAGGCTACACCTTC
cdr3_aa: CAWTGSAHKGYTF
clone_size: few
d_call: -
j_call: TRBJ1-2
v_call: TRBV30

cdr3_nt: TGTGCCACCAGCAGCTATCAGGGGTCTAGCACAGATACGCAGTATTTT
cdr3_aa: CATSSYQGSSTDTQYF
clone_size: -
d_call: -
j_call: TRBJ2-3
v_call: TRBV15

cdr3_nt: TGCAGCGTGGGGAGCCGACAGGGCAATAACTATGGCTACACCTTC
cdr3_aa: CSVGSRQGNNYGYTF
clone_size: -
d_call: TRBD1
j_call: TRBJ1-2
v_call: TRBV29-1

cdr3_nt: TGCGCCAGCAGCTTGGACGGACCGTTCTATAATTCACCCCTCCACTTT
cdr3_aa: CASSLDGPFYNSPLHF
clone_size: -
d_call: -
j_call: TRBJ1-6
v_call: TRBV5-1

cdr3_nt: TGTGCCAGCAGGTACGGGGGGAATCAGCCCCAGCATTTT
cdr3_aa: CASRYGGNQPQHF
clone_size: once
d_call: -
j_call: TRBJ1-5
v_call: TRBV2

cdr3_nt: TGTGCCAGCAGCTTAGATTCCCCCTGGGGTGCAGACTCTGGAAACACCATATATTTT
cdr3_aa: CASSLDSPWGADSGNTIYF
clone_size: -
d_call: -
j_call: TRBJ1-3
v_call: TRBV7-2

cdr3_nt: TGTGCCAGCAGTGATCTTCCACTCTCCTACAATGAGCAGTTCTTC
cdr3_aa: CASSDLPLSYNEQFF
clone_size: once
d_call: -
j_call: TRBJ2-1
v_call: TRBV2

cdr3_nt: TGTGCCAGCAGCCCACGCCTTAGCGGGAGGGCGAGATTGGTTGTTACGCAGTATTTT
cdr3_aa: CASSPRLSGRARLVVTQYF
clone_size: -
d_call: TRBD2
j_call: TRBJ2-3
v_call: TRBV11-2

cdr3_nt: TGTGCCAGCAGCGTTACAGGGTTGAGTAATCAGCCCCAGCATTTT
cdr3_aa: CASSVTGLSNQPQHF
clone_size: once
d_call: -
j_call: TRBJ1-5
v_call: TRBV6-5

cdr3_nt: TGTGCCAGCACCCCTAAAGGCGCCTACGAGCAGTACTTC
cdr3_aa: CASTPKGAYEQYF
clone_size: -
d_call: -
j_call: TRBJ2-7
v_call: TRBV12-3/TRBV12-4

cdr3_nt: TGCGCCAGCAGCCCAGATCGGACAGGGGGAGTCGTAATGAACACTGAAGCTTTCTTT
cdr3_aa: CASSPDRTGGVVMNTEAFF
clone_size: -
d_call: TRBD1
j_call: TRBJ1-1
v_call: TRBV5-1